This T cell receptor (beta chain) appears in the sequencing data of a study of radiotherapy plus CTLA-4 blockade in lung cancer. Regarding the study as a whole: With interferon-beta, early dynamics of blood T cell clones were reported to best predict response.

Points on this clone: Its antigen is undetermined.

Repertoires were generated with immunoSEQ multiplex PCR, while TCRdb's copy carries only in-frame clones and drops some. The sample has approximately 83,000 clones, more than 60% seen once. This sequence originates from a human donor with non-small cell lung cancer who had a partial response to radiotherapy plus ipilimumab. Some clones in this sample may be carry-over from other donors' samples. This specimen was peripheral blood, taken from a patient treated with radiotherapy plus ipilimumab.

CDR3 nucleotide sequence: TGCGCCAGCAGCTCCGGACGGAGCAGGGTAGAGACCCAGTACTTC. Its translation is CASSSGRSRVETQYF. The V gene is TRBV5-1, the J gene TRBJ2-5; D might be TRBD1 (5 bases). The CDR3 runs to 15 residues. Looked up from germline, CDR1 is SGHRS and CDR2 is YFSETQ. With 3 bases removed from V and 4 bases from J, the gap between germline ends came to 16 bases.